Listed below are T cell receptor beta chains from one sample, sequenced in a study of CD8+ T cells in alopecia areata. Only in-frame clones appear in the TCRdb table, and some are missing; sequencing was by immunoSEQ multiplex PCR. Of 170,000 or so clones listed, about 53% were seen once; the top ten hold about a tenth. The sample here was CD8+ T cells sorted from blood, taken at week 24, from a patient treated with tofacitinib. Every receptor here comes from a human donor with alopecia areata. CDR3s include the opening cysteine and the closing phenylalanine or tryptophan. The D gene is left open where the match is weak. Where a row states a size, it is once, few, many or the class of an expanded clone; other rows omit it.

cdr3_aa: CASGPTGLWGNQPQHF; cdr3_nt: TGTGCTAGTGGTCCGACAGGGCTTTGGGGCAATCAGCCCCAGCATTTT; clone_size: .; j_call: TRBJ1-5; d_call: TRBD1; v_call: TRBV12-5
cdr3_aa: CASSLGLSNEQFF; cdr3_nt: TGCGCCAGCAGCTTGGGTCTAAGCAATGAGCAGTTCTTC; clone_size: .; j_call: TRBJ2-1; d_call: .; v_call: TRBV5-1
cdr3_aa: CASSDSGGTYGYTF; cdr3_nt: TGTGCCAGCAGCGATTCTGGGGGGACCTATGGCTACACCTTC; clone_size: .; j_call: TRBJ1-2; d_call: .; v_call: TRBV9
cdr3_aa: CASSPIFMNTEAFF; cdr3_nt: TGCGCCAGCAGCCCGATTTTCATGAACACTGAAGCTTTCTTT; clone_size: .; j_call: TRBJ1-1; d_call: .; v_call: TRBV5-1
cdr3_aa: CASSPRGGGSTDTQYF; cdr3_nt: TGTGCCAGCAGCCCCCGAGGCGGGGGCAGCACAGATACGCAGTATTTT; clone_size: .; j_call: TRBJ2-3; d_call: .; v_call: TRBV13
cdr3_aa: CASSPQGDSITYEQYF; cdr3_nt: TGTGCCAGCAGTCCCCAGGGGGACAGCATTACCTACGAGCAGTACTTC; clone_size: few; j_call: TRBJ2-7; d_call: TRBD1; v_call: TRBV27
cdr3_aa: CASSSPRDRGLYEQYF; cdr3_nt: TGTGCCAGCAGCTCACCCCGGGACAGGGGTTTGTACGAGCAGTACTTC; clone_size: .; j_call: TRBJ2-7; d_call: TRBD1; v_call: TRBV7-2
cdr3_aa: CASSQEWGSYGYTF; cdr3_nt: TGCGCCAGCAGCCAAGAGTGGGGGTCCTATGGCTACACCTTC; clone_size: .; j_call: TRBJ1-2; d_call: .; v_call: TRBV4-1
cdr3_aa: CSVAAGTPEAFF; cdr3_nt: TGCAGCGTAGCAGCCGGGACACCTGAAGCTTTCTTT; clone_size: .; j_call: TRBJ1-1; d_call: .; v_call: TRBV29-1
cdr3_aa: CAWSPTGQGAEAFF; cdr3_nt: TGTGCCTGGAGCCCGACGGGACAGGGTGCGGAAGCTTTCTTT; clone_size: .; j_call: TRBJ1-1; d_call: TRBD1; v_call: TRBV30
cdr3_aa: CASSSLAGRQNEQFF; cdr3_nt: TGCGCCAGCAGCTCACTAGCGGGGAGGCAAAATGAGCAGTTCTTC; clone_size: few; j_call: TRBJ2-1; d_call: TRBD2; v_call: TRBV5-1
cdr3_aa: CAIAASGAQETQYF; cdr3_nt: TGTGCCATCGCGGCTAGCGGGGCACAAGAGACCCAGTACTTC; clone_size: few; j_call: TRBJ2-5; d_call: TRBD2; v_call: TRBV10-3
cdr3_aa: CASSPRPGQGLVETQYF; cdr3_nt: TGTGCCAGCAGCCCCCGACCGGGACAGGGATTGGTGGAGACCCAGTACTTC; clone_size: .; j_call: TRBJ2-5; d_call: TRBD1; v_call: TRBV9
cdr3_aa: CASSPSGIGGYTF; cdr3_nt: TGTGCCAGCAGCCCCTCCGGGATTGGTGGCTACACCTTC; clone_size: .; j_call: TRBJ1-2; d_call: .; v_call: TRBV27
cdr3_aa: CASSQAGTSHSKEQYF; cdr3_nt: TGTGCCAGCAGCCAAGCCGGGACATCCCACAGTAAAGAGCAGTACTTC; clone_size: few; j_call: TRBJ2-7; d_call: .; v_call: TRBV14
cdr3_aa: CASSLARPSGNTIYF; cdr3_nt: TGTGCCAGCAGCTTAGCCAGACCCTCTGGAAACACCATATATTTT; clone_size: .; j_call: TRBJ1-3; d_call: .; v_call: TRBV13
cdr3_aa: CASSYRPSNEQFF; cdr3_nt: TGTGCCAGCAGCTATCGGCCTTCGAATGAGCAGTTCTTC; clone_size: few; j_call: TRBJ2-1; d_call: .; v_call: TRBV6-5
cdr3_aa: CASSGPDNQPQHF; cdr3_nt: TGTGCCAGCAGCGGACCAGACAATCAGCCCCAGCATTTT; clone_size: .; j_call: TRBJ1-5; d_call: .; v_call: TRBV25-1
cdr3_aa: CASSESYGGGNEQFF; cdr3_nt: TGCGCCAGCAGTGAGTCGTATGGGGGGGGCAATGAGCAGTTCTTC; clone_size: .; j_call: TRBJ2-1; d_call: TRBD2; v_call: TRBV10-2
cdr3_aa: CASSYGLAGDVNTGELFF; cdr3_nt: TGTGCCAGTAGTTACGGACTAGCGGGGGACGTGAACACCGGGGAGCTGTTTTTT; clone_size: .; j_call: TRBJ2-2; d_call: TRBD2; v_call: TRBV19
cdr3_aa: CASSQGYQETQYF; cdr3_nt: TGTGCCAGCAGCCAGGGGTATCAAGAGACCCAGTACTTC; clone_size: .; j_call: TRBJ2-5; d_call: .; v_call: TRBV9
cdr3_aa: CASSLDRGEQYF; cdr3_nt: TGTGCCAGCAGCTTGGACAGGGGCGAGCAGTACTTC; clone_size: .; j_call: TRBJ2-7; d_call: TRBD1; v_call: TRBV13
cdr3_aa: CASSYGQGASYEQYF; cdr3_nt: TGTGCCAGCAGTTACGGACAGGGTGCTTCCTACGAGCAGTACTTC; clone_size: once; j_call: TRBJ2-7; d_call: TRBD1; v_call: TRBV2
cdr3_aa: CASSYTRGSGSPLHF; cdr3_nt: TGTGCCAGCAGTTACACCAGGGGAAGTGGATCACCCCTCCACTTT; clone_size: few; j_call: TRBJ1-6; d_call: .; v_call: TRBV6-5
cdr3_aa: CASSQDMGSNQPQHF; cdr3_nt: TGCGCCAGCAGCCAGGATATGGGTAGCAATCAGCCCCAGCATTTT; clone_size: few; j_call: TRBJ1-5; d_call: .; v_call: TRBV4-3
cdr3_aa: CASKANYGYTF; cdr3_nt: TGCGCCAGCAAAGCTAACTATGGCTACACCTTC; clone_size: .; j_call: TRBJ1-2; d_call: .; v_call: TRBV5-1
cdr3_aa: CASSPGRNNQPQHF; cdr3_nt: TGTGCCAGCAGTCCGGGACGGAACAATCAGCCCCAGCATTTT; clone_size: .; j_call: TRBJ1-5; d_call: .; v_call: TRBV2
cdr3_aa: CAWSVGPGDYEQYF; cdr3_nt: TGTGCCTGGAGTGTAGGGCCAGGGGACTACGAGCAGTACTTC; clone_size: .; j_call: TRBJ2-7; d_call: .; v_call: TRBV30
cdr3_aa: CASSFKGGANQPQHF; cdr3_nt: TGCGCCAGCAGCTTCAAAGGCGGGGCGAATCAGCCCCAGCATTTT; clone_size: .; j_call: TRBJ1-5; d_call: .; v_call: TRBV5-1
cdr3_aa: CASGGGGWQYF; cdr3_nt: TGTGCCAGCGGCGGGGGGGGTTGGCAGTACTTC; clone_size: medium-sized; j_call: TRBJ2-7; d_call: TRBD2; v_call: TRBV10-3
cdr3_aa: CASTQLGGQDYSYEQYF; cdr3_nt: TGTGCCAGCACCCAGCTTGGAGGACAGGATTACTCCTACGAGCAGTACTTC; clone_size: .; j_call: TRBJ2-7; d_call: TRBD1; v_call: TRBV5-6
cdr3_aa: CSVVPSGTDTQYF; cdr3_nt: TGCAGCGTTGTTCCTAGCGGCACAGATACGCAGTATTTT; clone_size: .; j_call: TRBJ2-3; d_call: .; v_call: TRBV29-1
cdr3_aa: CSVLGGAATEAFF; cdr3_nt: TGCAGCGTGTTGGGAGGGGCAGCCACTGAAGCTTTCTTT; clone_size: few; j_call: TRBJ1-1; d_call: .; v_call: TRBV29-1
cdr3_aa: CASSSVRTEAFF; cdr3_nt: TGTGCCAGCAGTTCTGTAAGGACTGAAGCTTTCTTT; clone_size: few; j_call: TRBJ1-1; d_call: .; v_call: TRBV27
cdr3_aa: CASSIGGNEQFF; cdr3_nt: TGTGCCAGTAGTATAGGTGGGAATGAGCAGTTCTTC; clone_size: few; j_call: TRBJ2-1; d_call: .; v_call: TRBV19
cdr3_aa: CSVEDLAGGRDEQFF; cdr3_nt: TGCAGCGTTGAAGACCTAGCGGGGGGGCGCGATGAGCAGTTCTTC; clone_size: few; j_call: TRBJ2-1; d_call: TRBD2; v_call: TRBV29-1
cdr3_aa: CASGLGQGAHEQYF; cdr3_nt: TGTGCTAGTGGTTTGGGACAGGGGGCCCACGAGCAGTACTTC; clone_size: .; j_call: TRBJ2-7; d_call: TRBD1; v_call: TRBV12-5
cdr3_aa: CSVVRDSMPDTQYF; cdr3_nt: TGCAGCGTAGTTAGGGACAGCATGCCAGATACGCAGTATTTT; clone_size: .; j_call: TRBJ2-3; d_call: TRBD1; v_call: TRBV29-1
cdr3_aa: CASSFEGAYTEAFF; cdr3_nt: TGTGCCAGCAGCTTTGAGGGGGCGTACACTGAAGCTTTCTTT; clone_size: .; j_call: TRBJ1-1; d_call: TRBD1; v_call: TRBV13
cdr3_aa: CASSVRDRAVTDGYTF; cdr3_nt: TGTGCCAGCAGTGTCCGGGACAGGGCCGTTACCGATGGCTACACCTTC; clone_size: .; j_call: TRBJ1-2; d_call: TRBD1; v_call: TRBV2
cdr3_aa: CASSYSGEKLFF; cdr3_nt: TGTGCCAGCAGTTATTCGGGTGAAAAACTGTTTTTT; clone_size: .; j_call: TRBJ1-4; d_call: .; v_call: TRBV6-5
cdr3_aa: CASSPLGVYTEAFF; cdr3_nt: TGTGCCAGCAGTCCCCTCGGGGTGTACACTGAAGCTTTCTTT; clone_size: .; j_call: TRBJ1-1; d_call: .; v_call: TRBV6-5
cdr3_aa: CAWETGASNQPQHF; cdr3_nt: TGTGCCTGGGAAACAGGAGCCAGCAATCAGCCCCAGCATTTT; clone_size: .; j_call: TRBJ1-5; d_call: .; v_call: TRBV30
cdr3_aa: CASSSYRGQGKLFF; cdr3_nt: TGTGCCAGCAGCTCATACAGGGGGCAAGGAAAACTGTTTTTT; clone_size: .; j_call: TRBJ1-4; d_call: TRBD1; v_call: TRBV14
cdr3_aa: CASSPRGSSYEQYF; cdr3_nt: TGTGCCAGCAGCCCTCGGGGGAGCTCCTACGAGCAGTACTTC; clone_size: .; j_call: TRBJ2-7; d_call: .; v_call: TRBV11-2